This T cell receptor beta chain stems from a study of blood T cell repertoires in COVID-19. Study in general: Nucleic acid was either cDNA or gDNA, and it came from T cells, B-cell-depleted T cells, or PBMCs.

This clone has a single count. Per the germline V gene, CDR1 is MNHNY and CDR2 is SVGAGI (reference sequence). With 7 bases removed from V and 2 bases from J, the gap between germline ends came to 9 bases. The CDR3 length is 12 residues. Per the original data handling: Amplification of reference gene primers provided the estimated nucleated cell counts. TCRdb's copy holds only in-frame clones and misses some; the assay was immunoSEQ multiplex PCR. For V, J and clone size, that table is used; D and trimming come from the DNA. The table lists under 95,000 clones, more than 65% of them singletons. The V and J genes are TRBV6-6 and TRBJ2-7; TRBD2 is a possible D gene (7 bases). This clonotype originated in a man between 70 and 80 years old with acute or convalescent COVID-19. The sequenced sample consisted of peripheral blood. The CDR3, as DNA: TGTGCCAGCAAGGGGGGGGCCTACGAGCAGTACTTC. Translated, it gives CASKGGAYEQYF.